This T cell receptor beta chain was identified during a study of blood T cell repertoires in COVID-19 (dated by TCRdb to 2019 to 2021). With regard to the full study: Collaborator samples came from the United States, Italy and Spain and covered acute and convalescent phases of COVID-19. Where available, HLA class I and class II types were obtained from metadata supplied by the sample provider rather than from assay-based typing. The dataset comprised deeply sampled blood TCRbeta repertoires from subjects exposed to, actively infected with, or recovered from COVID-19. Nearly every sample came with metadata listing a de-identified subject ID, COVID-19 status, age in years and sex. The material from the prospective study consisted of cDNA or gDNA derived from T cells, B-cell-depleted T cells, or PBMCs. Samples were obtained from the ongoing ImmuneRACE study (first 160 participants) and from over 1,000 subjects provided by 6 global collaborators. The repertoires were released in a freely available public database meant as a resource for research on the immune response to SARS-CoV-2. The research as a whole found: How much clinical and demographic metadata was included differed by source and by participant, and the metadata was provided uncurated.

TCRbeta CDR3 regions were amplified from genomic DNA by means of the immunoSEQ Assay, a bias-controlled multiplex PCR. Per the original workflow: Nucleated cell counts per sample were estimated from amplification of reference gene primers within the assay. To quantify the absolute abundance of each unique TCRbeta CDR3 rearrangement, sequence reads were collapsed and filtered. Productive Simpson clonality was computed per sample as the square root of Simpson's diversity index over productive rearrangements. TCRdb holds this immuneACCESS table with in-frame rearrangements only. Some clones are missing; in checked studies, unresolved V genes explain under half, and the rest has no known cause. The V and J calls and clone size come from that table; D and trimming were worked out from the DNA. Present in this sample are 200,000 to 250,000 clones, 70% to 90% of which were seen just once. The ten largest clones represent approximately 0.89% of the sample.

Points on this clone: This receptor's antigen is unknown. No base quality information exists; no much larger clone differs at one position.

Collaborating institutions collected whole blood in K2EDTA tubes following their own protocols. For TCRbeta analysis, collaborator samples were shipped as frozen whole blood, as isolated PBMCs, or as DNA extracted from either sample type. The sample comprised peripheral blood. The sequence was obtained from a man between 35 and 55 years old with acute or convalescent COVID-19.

The CDR3 reads as follows: CSVREDIQYF. In nucleotide form, the sequence is TGCAGCGTTAGGGAGGACATCCAGTACTTC. The rearrangement joined TRBV29-1 to TRBJ2-7, with a weak D call of TRBD2 (6 bases match). Taken from cysteine to phenylalanine, the CDR3 has 10 residues. This entry keeps only the CDR3 DNA: 30 bases, framed from base 1. In the germline V gene, CDR1 corresponds to SQVTM and CDR2 to ANQGSEA. V and J lose 5 bases and 10 bases, and a span of 12 bases separates them.